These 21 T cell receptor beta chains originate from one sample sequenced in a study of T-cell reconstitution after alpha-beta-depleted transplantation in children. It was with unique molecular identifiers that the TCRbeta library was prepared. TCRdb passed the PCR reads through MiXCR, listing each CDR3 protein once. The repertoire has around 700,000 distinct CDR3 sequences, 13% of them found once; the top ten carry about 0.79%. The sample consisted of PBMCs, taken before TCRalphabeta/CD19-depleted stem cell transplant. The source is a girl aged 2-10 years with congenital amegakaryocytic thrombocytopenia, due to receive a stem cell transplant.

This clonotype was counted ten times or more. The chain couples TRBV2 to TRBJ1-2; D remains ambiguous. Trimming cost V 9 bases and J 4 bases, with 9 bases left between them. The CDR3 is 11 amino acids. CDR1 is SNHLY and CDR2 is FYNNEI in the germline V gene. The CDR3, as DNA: TGTGCCAGAGGACGGGGCTATGGCTACACCTTC. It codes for CARGRGYGYTF. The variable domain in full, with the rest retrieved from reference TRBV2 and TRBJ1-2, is EPEVTQTPSHQVTQMGQEVILRCVPISNHLYFYWYRQILGQKVEFLVSFYNNEISEKSEIFDDQFSVERPDGSNFTLKIRSTKLEDSAMYFCARGRGYGYTFGSGTRLTVV.

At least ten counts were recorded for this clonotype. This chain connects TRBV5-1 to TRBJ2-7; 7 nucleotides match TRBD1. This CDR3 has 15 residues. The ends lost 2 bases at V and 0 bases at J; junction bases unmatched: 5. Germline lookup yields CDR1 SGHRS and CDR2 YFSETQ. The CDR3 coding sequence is TGCGCCAGCAGCTTTACAGGGGCCAGCTCCTACGAGCAGTACTTC. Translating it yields CASSFTGASSYEQYF. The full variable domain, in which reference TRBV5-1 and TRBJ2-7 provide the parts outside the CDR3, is KAGVTQTPRYLIKTRGQQVTLSCSPISGHRSVSWYQQTPGQGLQFLFEYFSETQRNKGNFPGRFSGRQFSNSRSEMNVSTLELGDSALYLCASSFTGASSYEQYFGPGTRLTVT.

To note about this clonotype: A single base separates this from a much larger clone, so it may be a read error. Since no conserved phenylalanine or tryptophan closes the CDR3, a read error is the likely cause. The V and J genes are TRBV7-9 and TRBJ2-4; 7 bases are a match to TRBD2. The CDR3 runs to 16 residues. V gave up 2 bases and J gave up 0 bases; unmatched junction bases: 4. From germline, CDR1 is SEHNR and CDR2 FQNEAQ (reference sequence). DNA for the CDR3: TGTGCCAGCAGCTTATATAGCGGGCTAGCCAAAAACATTCAGTACCTC. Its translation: CASSLYSGLAKNIQYL.

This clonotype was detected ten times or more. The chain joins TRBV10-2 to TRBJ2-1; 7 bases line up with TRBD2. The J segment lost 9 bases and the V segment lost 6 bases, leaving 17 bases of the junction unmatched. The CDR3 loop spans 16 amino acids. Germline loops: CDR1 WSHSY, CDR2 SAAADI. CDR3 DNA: TGCGCCAGCAGAAACCCGGGACTAACCAGTGGGGGTGAGCAGTTCTTC. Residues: CASRNPGLTSGGEQFF.

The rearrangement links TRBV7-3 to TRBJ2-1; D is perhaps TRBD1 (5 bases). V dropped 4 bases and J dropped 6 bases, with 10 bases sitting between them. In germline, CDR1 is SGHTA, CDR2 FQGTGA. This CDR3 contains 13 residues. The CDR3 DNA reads TGTGCCAGCAGCTCCGCTAGGGGCAATGAGCAGTTCTTC. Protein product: CASSSARGNEQFF.

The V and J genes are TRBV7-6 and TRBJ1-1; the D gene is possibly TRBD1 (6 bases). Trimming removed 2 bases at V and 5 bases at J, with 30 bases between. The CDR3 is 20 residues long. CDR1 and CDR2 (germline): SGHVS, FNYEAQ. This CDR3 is CASSLNLGGGVGVGGTEAFF. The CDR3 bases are TGTGCCAGCAGCTTAAACCTCGGGGGCGGGGTAGGGGTAGGAGGGACTGAAGCTTTCTTT.

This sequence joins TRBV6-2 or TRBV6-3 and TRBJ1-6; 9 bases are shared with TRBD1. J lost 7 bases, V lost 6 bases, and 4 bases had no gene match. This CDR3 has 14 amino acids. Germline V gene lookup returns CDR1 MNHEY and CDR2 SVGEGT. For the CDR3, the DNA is TGTGCCAGCAGCCACAGGGGGCAGAATTCACCCCTCCACTTT. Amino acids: CASSHRGQNSPLHF.

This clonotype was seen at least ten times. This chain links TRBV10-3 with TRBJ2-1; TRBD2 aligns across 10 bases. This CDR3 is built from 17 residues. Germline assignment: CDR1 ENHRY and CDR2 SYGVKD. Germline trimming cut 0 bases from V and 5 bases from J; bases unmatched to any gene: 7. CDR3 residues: CAISESGSGRFHNEQFF. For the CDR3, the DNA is TGTGCCATCAGTGAGTCGGGTAGCGGGAGGTTCCACAATGAGCAGTTCTTC.

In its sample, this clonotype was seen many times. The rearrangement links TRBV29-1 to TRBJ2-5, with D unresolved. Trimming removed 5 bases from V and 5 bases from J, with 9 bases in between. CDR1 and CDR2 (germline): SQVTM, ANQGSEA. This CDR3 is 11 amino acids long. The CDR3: CSVLPAETQYF. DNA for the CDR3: TGCAGCGTTCTCCCTGCGGAGACCCAGTACTTC.

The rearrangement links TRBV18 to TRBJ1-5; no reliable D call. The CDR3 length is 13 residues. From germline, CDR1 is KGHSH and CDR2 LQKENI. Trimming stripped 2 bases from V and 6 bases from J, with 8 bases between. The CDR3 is CASSPKGSQPQHF. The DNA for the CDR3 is TGTGCCAGCTCACCAAAGGGTAGTCAGCCCCAGCATTTT.

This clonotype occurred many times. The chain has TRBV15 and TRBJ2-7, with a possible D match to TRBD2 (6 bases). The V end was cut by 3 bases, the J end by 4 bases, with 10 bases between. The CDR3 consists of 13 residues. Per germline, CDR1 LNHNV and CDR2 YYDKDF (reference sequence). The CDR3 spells CATSSGSMYEQYF. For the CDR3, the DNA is TGTGCCACCAGCAGCGGGAGTATGTACGAGCAGTACTTC.

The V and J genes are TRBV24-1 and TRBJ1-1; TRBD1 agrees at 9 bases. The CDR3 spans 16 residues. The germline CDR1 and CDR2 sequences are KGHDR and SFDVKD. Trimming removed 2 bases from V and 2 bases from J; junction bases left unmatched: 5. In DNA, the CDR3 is TGTGCCACCAGTGATTCAAAGACAGGGGGTAACACTGAAGCTTTCTTT. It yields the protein CATSDSKTGGNTEAFF.

CDR3 nucleotides: TGCAGCGTGGGGACAGAGGCTGAAGCTTTCTTT. Its protein is CSVGTEAEAFF. This chain links TRBV29-1 with TRBJ1-1; TRBD1 agrees at 7 bases. The CDR3 length is 11 residues. Germline trimming cut 6 bases from V and 6 bases from J; bases unmatched to any gene: 4. Germline CDR1 SQVTM, CDR2 ANQGSEA.

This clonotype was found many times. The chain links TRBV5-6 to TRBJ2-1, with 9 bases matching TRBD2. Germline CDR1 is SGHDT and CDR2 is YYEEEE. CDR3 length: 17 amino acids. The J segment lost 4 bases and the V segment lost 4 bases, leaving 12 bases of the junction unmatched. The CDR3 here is CASSPPSVLAGYNEQFF. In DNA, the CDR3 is TGTGCCAGCAGCCCCCCGTCCGTTCTAGCGGGGTACAATGAGCAGTTCTTC. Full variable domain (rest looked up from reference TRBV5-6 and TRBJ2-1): DAGVTQSPTHLIKTRGQQVTLRCSPKSGHDTVSWYQQALGQGPQFIFQYYEEEERQRGNFPDRFSGHQFPNYSSELNVNALLLGDSALYLCASSPPSVLAGYNEQFFGPGTRLTVL.

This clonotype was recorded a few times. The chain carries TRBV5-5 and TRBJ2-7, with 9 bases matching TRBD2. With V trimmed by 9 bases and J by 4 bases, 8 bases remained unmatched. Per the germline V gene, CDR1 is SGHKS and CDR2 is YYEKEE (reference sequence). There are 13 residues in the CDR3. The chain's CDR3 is CAKFPGLAYEQYF. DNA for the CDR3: TGTGCCAAATTTCCGGGACTAGCTTACGAGCAGTACTTC.

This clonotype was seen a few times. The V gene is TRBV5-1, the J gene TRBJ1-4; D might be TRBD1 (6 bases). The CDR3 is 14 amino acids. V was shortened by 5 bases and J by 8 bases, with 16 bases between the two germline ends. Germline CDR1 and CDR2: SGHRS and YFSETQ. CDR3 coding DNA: TGCGCCAGCAGATTGCAGGGGACGGAGGAAAAACTGTTTTTT. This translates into CASRLQGTEEKLFF.

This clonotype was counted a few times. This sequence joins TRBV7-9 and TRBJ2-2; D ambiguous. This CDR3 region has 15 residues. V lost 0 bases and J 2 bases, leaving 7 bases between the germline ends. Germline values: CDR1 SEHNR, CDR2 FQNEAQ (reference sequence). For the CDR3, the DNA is TGTGCCAGCAGCTTAGCAGGGATAAACACCGGGGAGCTGTTTTTT. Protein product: CASSLAGINTGELFF.

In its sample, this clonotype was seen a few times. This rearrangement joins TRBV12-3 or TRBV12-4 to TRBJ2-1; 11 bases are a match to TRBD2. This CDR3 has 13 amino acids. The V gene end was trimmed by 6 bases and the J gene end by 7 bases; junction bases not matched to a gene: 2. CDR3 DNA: TGTGCCAGCAGGCGGACTAGCGGGAATGAGCAGTTCTTC. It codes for CASRRTSGNEQFF.

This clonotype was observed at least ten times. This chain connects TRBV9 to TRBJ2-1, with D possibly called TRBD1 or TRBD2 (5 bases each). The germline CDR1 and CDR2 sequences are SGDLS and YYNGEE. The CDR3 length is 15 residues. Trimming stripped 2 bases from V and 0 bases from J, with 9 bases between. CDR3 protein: CASSVKGTSYNEQFF. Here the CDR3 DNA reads TGTGCCAGCAGCGTTAAGGGGACCTCCTACAATGAGCAGTTCTTC.

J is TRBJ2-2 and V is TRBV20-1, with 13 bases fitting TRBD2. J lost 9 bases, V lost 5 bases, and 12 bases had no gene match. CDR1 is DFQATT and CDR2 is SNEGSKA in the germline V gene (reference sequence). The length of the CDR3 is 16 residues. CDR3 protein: CSAGKGLAGEIWELFF. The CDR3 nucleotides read TGCAGTGCTGGGAAAGGACTAGCGGGAGAAATCTGGGAGCTGTTTTTT.

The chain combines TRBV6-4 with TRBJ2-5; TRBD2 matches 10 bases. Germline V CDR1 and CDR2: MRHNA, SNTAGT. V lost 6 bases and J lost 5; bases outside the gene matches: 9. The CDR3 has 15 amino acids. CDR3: CASRPGLAVWETQYF. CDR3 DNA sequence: TGTGCCAGCAGGCCCGGACTAGCGGTGTGGGAGACCCAGTACTTC.